This TCR beta chain was documented in a study of T cells after posttransplantation cyclophosphamide. Findings and caveats of the study: Blood and skin or GI T cell repertoires showed limited TRB overlap. Donor CD8+ memory clones often dominated recipient blood repertoires at later times.

Measured with immunoSEQ multiplex PCR; TCRdb has only the in-frame clones, and not every one. The sample records around 15,000 clones, 90% to 95% being singletons. The naive gate required viable CD3+CD4+ or CD3+CD8+ cells with CCR7+CD45RA+CD45RO-CD95-CD27+CD28+ phenotype. The related graft donor's blood sample was taken on the day of bone marrow donation. This CDR3 contains 12 residues. Germline V CDR1 and CDR2: ENHRY, SYGVKD. V was shortened by 9 bases and J by 4 bases, with 12 bases between the two germline ends. Comment on this clone: Its specificity is unknown.

The sequencing sample was made of naive CD4+ T cells sorted from blood. This sequence joins TRBV10-3 and TRBJ2-5, with D perhaps TRBD2 (7 bases). The sequence derives from a woman aged 45 to 65 in good health and a related stem cell transplant donor. CDR3 nucleotide sequence: TGTGCCATACAGGGCGGGGGAGAGACCCAGTACTTC. Protein product: CAIQGGGETQYF.